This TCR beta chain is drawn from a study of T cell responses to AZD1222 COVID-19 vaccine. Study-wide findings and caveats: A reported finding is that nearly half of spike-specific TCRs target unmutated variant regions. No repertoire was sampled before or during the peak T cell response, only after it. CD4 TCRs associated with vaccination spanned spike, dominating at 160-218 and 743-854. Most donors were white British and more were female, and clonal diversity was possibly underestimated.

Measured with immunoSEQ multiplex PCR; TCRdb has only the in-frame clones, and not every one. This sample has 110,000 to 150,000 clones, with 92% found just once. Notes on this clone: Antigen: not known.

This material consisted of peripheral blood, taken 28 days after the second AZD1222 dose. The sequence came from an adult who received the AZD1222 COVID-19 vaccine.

CDR3 sequence reads: CAWSVGSGDNEQFF. The CDR3 DNA reads TGTGCCTGGAGTGTAGGTAGCGGGGACAATGAGCAGTTCTTC. The rearrangement links TRBV30 to TRBJ2-1, with TRBD2 matching 8 bases. Trimming took 0 bases from V and 5 from J; bases not matched to a gene: 3. Per the germline V gene, CDR1 is GTSNPN and CDR2 is SVGIG (reference sequence). The CDR3 runs to 14 residues.